The text below deals with one TCR beta chain. Its target is unknown. The V end lost 7 bases, the J end lost 2 bases, and 14 bases lay between the germline ends. Germline-derived CDR1 and CDR2 are GTSNPN and SVGIG (reference sequence). The CDR3 is 13 residues long. This specimen comes from a study of T cell responses to AZD1222 COVID-19 vaccine. General study findings and limits: After two AZD1222 doses, spike-specific TCR breadth and depth rose versus day 0. Targets within unmutated variant regions were reportedly found for nearly half of spike-specific TCRs.

Libraries were prepared by immunoSEQ multiplex PCR; TCRdb keeps only in-frame clonotypes and omits some of them. The sample has 200,000 to 250,000 clones; more than 85% are singletons. Sequencing was performed on peripheral blood, taken on day 0 of MenACWY control vaccination. This clonotype originated in an adult in good health. The chain links TRBV30 to TRBJ2-5, with D perhaps matching TRBD1 (5 bases). As DNA, the CDR3 is TGTGCCTCCCTGGGGCTACTTCAAGAGACCCAGTACTTC. Translating gives CASLGLLQETQYF.